The rows below give T cell receptor beta chains drawn from one sample of a study of blood T cell repertoires in COVID-19. The method was immunoSEQ multiplex PCR; TCRdb's version includes in-frame clones alone and lacks a portion of them. The profile shows over 130,000 clones, around 83% of them singletons. The specimen sequenced was peripheral blood. The receptors were gathered from a woman aged 80 or over with acute or convalescent COVID-19. CDR3s include the opening cysteine and the closing phenylalanine or tryptophan. D genes are given only for firm matches. For some rows the clone size is stated as once, few or many, or as a class when expanded; others skip it.

clone_size: -
j_call: TRBJ1-2
d_call: TRBD1
v_call: TRBV7-3
cdr3_nt: TGTGCCAGCAGCTTAGGGACAGGGAGAGGTGGCTACACCTTC
cdr3_aa: CASSLGTGRGGYTF

clone_size: -
j_call: TRBJ2-1
d_call: TRBD2
v_call: TRBV7-9
cdr3_nt: TGTGCCAGCAACCCATCTAGCGGGCACTACAATGAGCAGTTCTTC
cdr3_aa: CASNPSSGHYNEQFF

clone_size: -
j_call: TRBJ2-7
d_call: TRBD1
v_call: TRBV7-8
cdr3_nt: TGTGCCAGCAGCTTAACGGGTGACAGGGTGGCCTACGAGCAGTACTTC
cdr3_aa: CASSLTGDRVAYEQYF

clone_size: -
j_call: TRBJ2-6
d_call: TRBD2
v_call: TRBV3-1/TRBV3-2
cdr3_nt: TGTGCCAGCAGCCAGCTGGGGGGGGATTCTTCTGGGGCCAACGTCCTGACTTTC
cdr3_aa: CASSQLGGDSSGANVLTF

clone_size: -
j_call: TRBJ2-7
d_call: -
v_call: TRBV28
cdr3_nt: TGTGCCAGCAGTTTAGGACCCAAGCAGGGGCGCTCCTACGAGCAGTACTTC
cdr3_aa: CASSLGPKQGRSYEQYF

clone_size: -
j_call: TRBJ1-6
d_call: -
v_call: TRBV28
cdr3_nt: TGTGCCAGCACAGGTACCTCACCCCTCCACTTT
cdr3_aa: CASTGTSPLHF

clone_size: once
j_call: TRBJ2-2
d_call: -
v_call: TRBV19
cdr3_nt: TGTGCCAGTAGTCCGCTGACAGGTGCTTACACCGGGGAGCTGTTTTTT
cdr3_aa: CASSPLTGAYTGELFF

clone_size: -
j_call: TRBJ2-1
d_call: TRBD1
v_call: TRBV27
cdr3_nt: TGTGCCAGCAGTTCCAGGGGGCACCGCTTAAATGAGCAGTTCTTC
cdr3_aa: CASSSRGHRLNEQFF

clone_size: once
j_call: TRBJ1-3
d_call: -
v_call: TRBV18
cdr3_nt: TGTGCCAGCTCACCACCTTTAATTCTACTACGGCCCACCCCCGGAAACACCATATATTTT
cdr3_aa: CASSPPLILLRPTPGNTIYF

clone_size: few
j_call: TRBJ2-7
d_call: TRBD2
v_call: TRBV24-1
cdr3_nt: TGTGCCACCAGTGATCCCGAGCGGGAGGCTATGGTGTGCGAGCAGTACTTC
cdr3_aa: CATSDPEREAMVCEQYF

clone_size: -
j_call: TRBJ1-5
d_call: -
v_call: TRBV4-1
cdr3_nt: TGCGCCAGCAGCCAGGACTTTTACTCCGGCGGTCAGCCCCAGCATTTT
cdr3_aa: CASSQDFYSGGQPQHF

clone_size: -
j_call: TRBJ1-1
d_call: TRBD1
v_call: TRBV19
cdr3_nt: TGTGCCAGTATGACAGGGGGCCTCACTGAAGCTTTCTTT
cdr3_aa: CASMTGGLTEAFF

clone_size: -
j_call: TRBJ2-5
d_call: -
v_call: TRBV5-1
cdr3_nt: TGCGCCAGCAGCCCCGGTGGGCATTTGGAGACCCAGTACTTC
cdr3_aa: CASSPGGHLETQYF

clone_size: -
j_call: TRBJ2-1
d_call: -
v_call: TRBV6-2/TRBV6-3
cdr3_nt: TGTGCCAGCAGTTACTTGGGGAGGTCGAGCAATGAGCAGTTCTTC
cdr3_aa: CASSYLGRSSNEQFF